Here is one TCR beta chain with its context. This record comes from a study of blood T cells in healthy people across ages. A second about 6 to 12 cycle PCR used barcoded and J-beta primers. One entry per CDR3 protein results from TCRdb running MiXCR on the 5' RACE reads. The sample includes about 730,000 distinct CDR3 sequences, about 42% of them seen just once. The CDR3 runs 13 residues. V was pared by 10 bases and J by 7 bases, with 11 bases of the junction left unmatched. Germline V gene data show CDR1 as LGHNA and CDR2 as YNFKEQ. The rearrangement joins TRBV4-2 to TRBJ2-7, with 9 bases matching TRBD2. The sequencing input was blood. This receptor was obtained from a woman in her sixties in good health. CDR3 sequence reads: CAIKVAGDGEQYF. The DNA of the CDR3 is TGTGCCATCAAGGTAGCGGGAGATGGTGAGCAGTACTTC.